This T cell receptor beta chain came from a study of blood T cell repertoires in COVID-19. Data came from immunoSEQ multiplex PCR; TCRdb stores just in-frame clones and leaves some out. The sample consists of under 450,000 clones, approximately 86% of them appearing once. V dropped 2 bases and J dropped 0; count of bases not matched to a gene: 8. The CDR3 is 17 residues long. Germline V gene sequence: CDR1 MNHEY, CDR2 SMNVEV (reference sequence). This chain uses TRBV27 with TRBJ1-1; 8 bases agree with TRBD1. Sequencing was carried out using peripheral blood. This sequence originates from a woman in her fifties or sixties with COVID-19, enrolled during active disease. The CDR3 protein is CASSLTPGTGLNTEAFF. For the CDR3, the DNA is TGTGCCAGCAGTTTAACCCCCGGGACAGGATTGAACACTGAAGCTTTCTTT.